This TCR beta chain was identified during a study of T-cell reconstitution after alpha-beta-depleted transplantation in children (dated by TCRdb to 2016 to 2018). Concerning the study at large: Using TCR repertoire profiling, the study followed T-cell immune reconstitution in a quantitative way in children after TCRalphabeta/CD19-depleted allogeneic hematopoietic cell transplantation.

V was cut back by 3 bases and J by 10 bases, leaving a gap of 22 bases between them. In the germline V gene, CDR1 corresponds to SGHRS and CDR2 to YFSETQ. The CDR3 sequence holds 15 residues, the cysteine and phenylalanine included. Only the CDR3 DNA stays, 45 bases, in frame from base 1. Libraries were constructed by PCR. Instrument used: Illumina HiSeq 2500. Molecular barcoding was employed in the preparation of TCR libraries, with unique molecular identifiers being used to normalize TCRbeta repertoire quantification. Starting from the raw public reads, TCRdb applied fastp trimming at Q25, assembled clones with MiXCR and retained in-frame beta chains. Each CDR3 protein gets just one entry, which takes the most common genes and DNA from the rows behind it. The sample yields a few hundred thousand distinct CDR3 sequences; 27% were counted once. Around a third of the sample lies in the top ten. Note on this clonotype: Its antigen is currently not known. Nothing much larger sits one base from this clone, and base qualities are not available.

Results and caveats for the whole study, not just this receptor: Over subsequent months, a decline in hyperexpanded clone frequencies was noted, and after one year, T-cell counts and TCRbeta diversity were mostly ascribed to newly produced T cells. The high TCRbeta diversity at day 60 in some patients was ascribed to recipient T cells and intrathymic progenitors that had survived conditioning. About two months after transplant, the apparently early recovery of alphabetaT-cell counts reportedly depended on just several hundred clones that had expanded rapidly and came from non-depleted graft cells.

What the treatment or condition label conveys for this sample: allogeneic hematopoietic cell transplantation with graft depleted of TCRalphabeta T cells and CD19 B cells. The children who served as transplant recipients had been given grafts of TCRalphabeta/CD19-depleted allogeneic hematopoietic cells. This TCR came from a boy younger than two with Wiskott-Aldrich syndrome, due to receive a stem cell transplant. The chain links TRBV5-1 with TRBJ2-5, with the D segment possibly TRBD1 or TRBD2, each aligning over 5 bases. The material sequenced was PBMCs, taken before TCRalphabeta/CD19-depleted stem cell transplant. The CDR3 corresponds to CASSSLLGESRIQYF. The DNA sequence reads TGCGCCAGCAGCTCCTTGTTGGGGGAGAGCCGGATCCAGTACTTC.